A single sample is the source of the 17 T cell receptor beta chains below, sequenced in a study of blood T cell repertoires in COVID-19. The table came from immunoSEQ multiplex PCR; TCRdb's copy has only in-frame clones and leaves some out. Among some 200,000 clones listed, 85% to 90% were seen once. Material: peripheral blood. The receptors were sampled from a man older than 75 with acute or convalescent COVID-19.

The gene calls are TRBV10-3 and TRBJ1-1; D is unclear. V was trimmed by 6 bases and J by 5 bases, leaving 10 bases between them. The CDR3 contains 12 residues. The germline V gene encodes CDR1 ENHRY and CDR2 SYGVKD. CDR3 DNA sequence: TGTGCCATCAGGGCGGCGGGAACTGAAGCTTTCTTT. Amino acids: CAIRAAGTEAFF.

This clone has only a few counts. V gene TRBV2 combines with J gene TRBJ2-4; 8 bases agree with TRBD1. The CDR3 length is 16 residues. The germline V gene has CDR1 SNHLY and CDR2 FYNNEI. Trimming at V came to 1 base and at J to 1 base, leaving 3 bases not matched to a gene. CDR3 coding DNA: TGTGCCAGCAGTGAAGTCCAGGGGGCGGCCAAAAACATTCAGTACTTC. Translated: CASSEVQGAAKNIQYF.

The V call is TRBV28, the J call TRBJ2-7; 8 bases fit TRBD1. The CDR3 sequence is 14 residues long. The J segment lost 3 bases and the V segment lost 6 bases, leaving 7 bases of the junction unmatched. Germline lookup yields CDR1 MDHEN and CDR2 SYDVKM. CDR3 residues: CASRKDRGHYEQYF. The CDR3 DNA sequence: TGTGCCAGCAGGAAAGACAGGGGCCACTACGAGCAGTACTTC.

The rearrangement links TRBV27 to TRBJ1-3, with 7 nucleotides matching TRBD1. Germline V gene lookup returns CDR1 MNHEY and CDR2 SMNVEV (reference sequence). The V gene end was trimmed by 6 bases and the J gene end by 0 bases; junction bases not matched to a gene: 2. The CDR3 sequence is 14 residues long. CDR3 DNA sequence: TGTGCCAGCAGGGGACAGAGCTCTGGAAACACCATATATTTT. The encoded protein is CASRGQSSGNTIYF.

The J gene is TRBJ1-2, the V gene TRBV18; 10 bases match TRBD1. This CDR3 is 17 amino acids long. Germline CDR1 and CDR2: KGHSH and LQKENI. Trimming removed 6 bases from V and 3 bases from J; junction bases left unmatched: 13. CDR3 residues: CASSQTALTGGDYGYTF. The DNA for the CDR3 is TGTGCCAGCTCTCAAACGGCCCTGACAGGGGGCGACTATGGCTACACCTTC.

The CDR3 bases are TGTGCCAGCAGTACCTTACCGGGACTAGCGGTGAAAGAGACCCAGTACTTC. Its translation is CASSTLPGLAVKETQYF. The rearrangement uses TRBV27 and TRBJ2-5, with 11 bases aligning to TRBD2. Trimming took 5 bases from V and 3 from J; bases not matched to a gene: 11. The V gene's germline CDR1 is MNHEY and CDR2 SMNVEV (reference sequence). The CDR3 is 17 amino acids.

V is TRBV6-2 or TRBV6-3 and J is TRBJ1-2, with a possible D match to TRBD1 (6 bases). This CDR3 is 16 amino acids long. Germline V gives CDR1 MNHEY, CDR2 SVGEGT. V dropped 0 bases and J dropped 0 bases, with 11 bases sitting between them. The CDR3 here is CASSYSGQFSNYGYTF. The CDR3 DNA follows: TGTGCCAGCAGTTACTCCGGACAGTTCTCTAACTATGGCTACACCTTC.

Here the CDR3 DNA reads TGTGCCAGCAGTGAGAGCCTAGCGGGAATAGCCAAAAACATTCAGTACTTC. It codes for CASSESLAGIAKNIQYF. The chain links TRBV6-1 to TRBJ2-4, with 9 bases fitting TRBD2. Trimming removed 3 bases from V and 0 bases from J; junction bases left unmatched: 6. The CDR3 is made up of 17 amino acids. Per the germline V gene, CDR1 is MNHNS and CDR2 is SASEGT.

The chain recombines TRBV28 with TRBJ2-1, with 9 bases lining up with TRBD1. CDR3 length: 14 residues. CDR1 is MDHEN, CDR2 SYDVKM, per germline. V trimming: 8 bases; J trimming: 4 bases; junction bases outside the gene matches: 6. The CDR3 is CASQGQGRYNEQFF. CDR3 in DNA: TGTGCCAGCCAGGGACAGGGTCGATACAATGAGCAGTTCTTC.

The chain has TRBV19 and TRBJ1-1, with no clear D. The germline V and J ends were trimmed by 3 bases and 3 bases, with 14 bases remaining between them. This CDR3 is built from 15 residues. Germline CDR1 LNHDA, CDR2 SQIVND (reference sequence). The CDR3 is CASSMGISIDTEAFF. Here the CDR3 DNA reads TGTGCCAGTAGTATGGGCATTTCCATCGACACTGAAGCTTTCTTT.

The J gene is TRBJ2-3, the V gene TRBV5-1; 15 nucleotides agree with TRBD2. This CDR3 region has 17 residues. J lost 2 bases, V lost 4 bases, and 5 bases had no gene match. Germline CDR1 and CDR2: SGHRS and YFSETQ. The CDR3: CASSQGLAGGFTDTQYF. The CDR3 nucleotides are TGCGCCAGCAGCCAAGGACTAGCGGGAGGGTTCACAGATACGCAGTATTTT.

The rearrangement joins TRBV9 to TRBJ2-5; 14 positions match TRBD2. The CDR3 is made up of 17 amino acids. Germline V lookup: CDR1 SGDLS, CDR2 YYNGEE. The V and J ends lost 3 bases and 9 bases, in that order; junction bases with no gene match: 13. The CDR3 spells CASSAPQPGLAGDAQYF. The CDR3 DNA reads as TGTGCCAGCAGCGCCCCGCAGCCGGGACTAGCGGGGGATGCCCAGTACTTC.

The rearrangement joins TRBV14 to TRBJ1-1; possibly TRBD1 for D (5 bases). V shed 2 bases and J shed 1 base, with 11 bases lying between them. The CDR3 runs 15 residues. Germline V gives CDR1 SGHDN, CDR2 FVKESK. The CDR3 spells CASSQPGTANTEAFF. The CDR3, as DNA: TGTGCCAGCAGCCAACCCGGGACTGCGAACACTGAAGCTTTCTTT.

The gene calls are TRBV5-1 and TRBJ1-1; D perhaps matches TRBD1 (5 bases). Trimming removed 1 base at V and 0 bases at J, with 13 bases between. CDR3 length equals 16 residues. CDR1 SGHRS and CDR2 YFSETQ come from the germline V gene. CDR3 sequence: CASSLSRVGMNTEAFF. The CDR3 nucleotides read TGCGCCAGCAGCTTGTCCAGGGTTGGCATGAACACTGAAGCTTTCTTT. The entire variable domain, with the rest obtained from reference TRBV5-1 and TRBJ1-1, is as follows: KAGVTQTPRYLIKTRGQQVTLSCSPISGHRSVSWYQQTPGQGLQFLFEYFSETQRNKGNFPGRFSGRQFSNSRSEMNVSTLELGDSALYLCASSLSRVGMNTEAFFGQGTRLTVV.

CDR3 loop: CASSLYAPGNYGYTF. The CDR3 DNA is TGTGCCAGCAGTTTATATGCCCCAGGGAACTATGGCTACACCTTC. The chain combines TRBV27 with TRBJ1-2; D possibly corresponds to TRBD1 (5 bases). The CDR3 contains 15 residues. V shed 1 base and J shed 2 bases, with 11 bases lying between them. Germline V lookup: CDR1 MNHEY, CDR2 SMNVEV (reference sequence).

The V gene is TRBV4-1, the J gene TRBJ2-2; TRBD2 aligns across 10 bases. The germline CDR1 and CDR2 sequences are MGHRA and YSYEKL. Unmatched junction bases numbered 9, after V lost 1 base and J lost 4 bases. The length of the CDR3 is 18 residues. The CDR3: CASSQAGLAGVGTGELFF. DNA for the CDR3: TGCGCCAGCAGCCAAGCTGGGCTAGCGGGAGTCGGCACCGGGGAGCTGTTTTTT.

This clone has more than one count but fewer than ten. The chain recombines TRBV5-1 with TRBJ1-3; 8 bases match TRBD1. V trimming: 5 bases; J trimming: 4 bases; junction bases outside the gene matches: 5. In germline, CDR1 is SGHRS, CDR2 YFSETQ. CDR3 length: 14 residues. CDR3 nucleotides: TGCGCCAGCAGTGAGACAGGGGACGGAAACACCATATATTTT. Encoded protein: CASSETGDGNTIYF.